This T cell receptor beta chain appears in the sequencing data of a study of blood T cell repertoires in COVID-19. This clone was detected only a few times. Everyone who took part was roughly 18 to 89 years old, and they came from fewer than 25 US areas. In assigning cohorts, the study relied on participant-reported clinical history. Donors in Cohort 3 counted as recovered after two negative PCRs, clearance, or symptom resolution. In germline, CDR1 is SGHAT, CDR2 FQNNGV. Germline trimming cut 3 bases from V and 4 bases from J; bases unmatched to any gene: 1. CDR3 length: 14 amino acids. Authors' analysis steps: For nucleated cells, counts were estimated from reference gene primer amplification. Assay used: immunoSEQ multiplex PCR; TCRdb lists only in-frame clones, some missing. V and J calls and clone size are given by that table; D and trimming were obtained from the DNA. Here the sample spans over 130,000 clones, roughly 79% being singletons.

Sequencing was carried out using PBMCs or T cells enriched from blood (not recorded which). The TCR was taken from a woman aged 45-60 years who had recovered from COVID-19. The rearrangement joins TRBV11-2 to TRBJ2-1, with 9 bases aligning to TRBD1. The CDR3 DNA sequence: TGTGCCAGCAGCTTCGGGACAGGGTACAATGAGCAGTTCTTC. Translating it yields CASSFGTGYNEQFF.